This T cell receptor beta chain appears in the sequencing data of a study of blood T cell repertoires in COVID-19. Method: immunoSEQ multiplex PCR; TCRdb's copy keeps in-frame clones and lacks some. The table lists some 320,000 clones, roughly 86% of them singletons. Trimming left V 5 bases short and J 7 bases short, with 14 bases between. The CDR3 is 14 residues long. Looked up from germline, CDR1 is MNHEY and CDR2 is SMNVEV (reference sequence). Sequences were obtained from peripheral blood. The TCR originated in a woman aged 30 to 39 with COVID-19, enrolled during active disease. The chain uses TRBV27 and TRBJ2-2, with D possibly being TRBD1 (6 bases). Here the CDR3 reads CASSRQVIGGELFF. In nucleotides, the CDR3 is TGTGCCAGCAGTAGACAGGTGATCGGCGGGGAGCTGTTTTTT.